These 22 T cell receptor beta chains were sequenced from one sample in a study of TIL therapy for anti-PD-1-resistant metastatic lung cancer. Sequencing used immunoSEQ v3. Assay used: immunoSEQ multiplex PCR; TCRdb lists only in-frame clones, some missing. Among tens of thousands of clones, roughly two thirds were seen once, and the ten largest hold about 16%. Time point denoted: pre-treatment sample, taken before nivolumab and TIL therapy. Tumor tissue came from excised metastases, mostly pleural nodules or supraclavicular lymph nodes. The source was tumor tissue, collected at baseline. Every receptor here comes from a woman between 30 and 85 years old with non-small cell lung cancer.

The V call is TRBV11-3, the J call TRBJ2-1, with 7 bases lining up with TRBD1. From germline, CDR1 is SGHNT and CDR2 YENEEA. The CDR3 consists of 13 residues. Unmatched junction bases numbered 8, after V lost 5 bases and J lost 10 bases. The chain's CDR3 is CASSGRDRAEQFF. The CDR3 DNA reads as TGTGCCAGCAGCGGTCGGGACAGAGCAGAGCAGTTCTTC.

The rearrangement links TRBV30 to TRBJ1-2, with unresolved D. Germline V gene lookup returns CDR1 GTSNPN and CDR2 SVGIG (reference sequence). The CDR3 has 16 amino acids. V lost 3 bases and J 2 bases, leaving 19 bases between the germline ends. DNA for the CDR3: TGTGCCTGGAGAGTATCCTTCCTCGGGCAGAACTATGGCTACACCTTC. It encodes CAWRVSFLGQNYGYTF.

The gene calls are TRBV7-9 and TRBJ2-7; 7 bases map to TRBD2. Germline V gene data show CDR1 as SEHNR and CDR2 as FQNEAQ (reference sequence). CDR3 length: 16 residues. With 3 bases clipped from V and 7 bases from J, the junction kept 15 bases outside the gene matches. Here the CDR3 reads CASSLGREFSTGEQYF. The CDR3 nucleotides are TGTGCCAGCAGCTTGGGGCGGGAGTTTTCAACGGGGGAGCAGTACTTC.

The chain uses TRBV10-3 and TRBJ2-3; D is ambiguous. This CDR3 is built from 14 residues. Per the germline V gene, CDR1 is ENHRY and CDR2 is SYGVKD. With 4 bases removed from V and 2 bases from J, the gap between germline ends came to 10 bases. CDR3 in DNA: TGTGCCATCAGTGGGATTGGGAACACAGATACGCAGTATTTT. Its translation is CAISGIGNTDTQYF.

CDR3 amino acids: CASSLHSRDRANLWWNEQFF. The CDR3 nucleotides read TGCGCCAGCAGCTTACACTCCCGGGACAGGGCGAATTTGTGGTGGAATGAGCAGTTCTTC. V is TRBV5-1 and J is TRBJ2-1; 9 positions agree with TRBD1. The germline V gene encodes CDR1 SGHRS and CDR2 YFSETQ. The ends lost 2 bases at V and 7 bases at J; junction bases unmatched: 22. The CDR3 totals 20 residues.

The chain combines TRBV5-1 with TRBJ1-3; D is undetermined. The germline CDR1 and CDR2 sequences are SGHRS and YFSETQ. Trimming took off 4 bases at V and 2 bases at J, with 16 bases between the two ends. CDR3 length: 16 residues. CDR3: CASSGGDRLPGNTIYF. The CDR3 nucleotides read TGCGCCAGCAGCGGTGGGGATCGCCTTCCTGGAAACACCATATATTTT.

The rearrangement links TRBV7-9 to TRBJ1-2; the D gene is possibly TRBD1 (6 bases). The V gene lost 11 bases and the J gene lost 4 bases, with 17 bases spanning the gap. Germline CDR1 reads SEHNR; CDR2 reads FQNEAQ (reference sequence). The CDR3 is 13 amino acids. The CDR3 sequence: CAGAGARVYGYTF. DNA for the CDR3: TGTGCCGGGGCGGGGGCGCGGGTCTATGGCTACACCTTC.

CDR3 sequence: CASSLDIGRNTEAFF. CDR3 nucleotides: TGTGCCAGCAGCTTAGATATCGGGCGGAACACTGAAGCTTTCTTT. The rearrangement joins TRBV11-2 to TRBJ1-1; D gene unclear. Germline CDR1 SGHAT, CDR2 FQNNGV. This CDR3 spans 15 amino acids. V lost 0 bases and J 1 base, leaving 9 bases between the germline ends. The variable domain in full, with the rest retrieved from reference TRBV11-2 and TRBJ1-1, is EAGVAQSPRYKIIEKRQSVAFWCNPISGHATLYWYQQILGQGPKLLIQFQNNGVVDDSQLPKDRFSAERLKGVDSTLKIQPAKLEDSAVYLCASSLDIGRNTEAFFGQGTRLTVV.

This clone was found a few times. V is TRBV30 and J is TRBJ1-1; TRBD1 matches at 7 bases. This CDR3 has 11 amino acids. V lost 5 bases and J lost 9; bases outside the gene matches: 6. Germline values: CDR1 GTSNPN, CDR2 SVGIG (reference sequence). Here the CDR3 DNA reads TGTGCCTGGGTTCTACAGGGGCAAGCTTTCTTT. Amino acid sequence: CAWVLQGQAFF.

V gene TRBV6-6 combines with J gene TRBJ2-1; no firm D call. Germline loops: CDR1 MNHNY, CDR2 SVGAGI (reference sequence). V shed 4 bases and J shed 9 bases, with 16 bases lying between them. The CDR3 contains 14 residues. The CDR3 protein is CASSLLNRGGEQFF. The CDR3 bases are TGTGCCAGCAGTTTACTGAACCGTGGTGGTGAGCAGTTCTTC.

The chain carries TRBV18 and TRBJ1-2; D is uncertain. The germline V gene has CDR1 KGHSH and CDR2 LQKENI. V was cut by 1 base and J by 1 base, with 7 bases left in between. The CDR3 covers 14 residues. CDR3 residues: CASSPQLDNYGYTF. DNA of the CDR3: TGTGCCAGCTCACCACAGCTGGATAACTATGGCTACACCTTC. Full variable domain (rest looked up from reference TRBV18 and TRBJ1-2): NAGVMQNPRHLVRRRGQEARLRCSPMKGHSHVYWYRQLPEEGLKFMVYLQKENIIDESGMPKERFSAEFPKEGPSILRIQQVVRGDSAAYFCASSPQLDNYGYTFGSGTRLTVV.

The chain joins TRBV23-1 to TRBJ2-1; D not certain. TRBV23-1 is filed as an ORF, its function uncertain. The V and J ends lost 6 bases and 0 bases respectively, with 9 bases between them. The CDR3 has 14 amino acids. CDR3 nucleotide sequence: TGCGCCAGCAGGAGTATTAACTCCTACAATGAGCAGTTCTTC. This gives the protein CASRSINSYNEQFF.

This chain links TRBV15 with TRBJ1-2; no clear D. V lost 0 bases and J 2 bases, leaving 13 bases between the germline ends. The CDR3 is 16 residues long. The germline V gene encodes CDR1 LNHNV and CDR2 YYDKDF (reference sequence). The CDR3 spells CATSRDTGGVNYGYTF. As DNA, the CDR3 is TGTGCCACCAGCAGAGATACGGGCGGGGTCAACTATGGCTACACCTTC.

The V and J genes are TRBV27 and TRBJ1-5; perhaps TRBD1 as D (5 bases). Trimming stripped 2 bases from V and 2 bases from J, with 7 bases between. CDR3 length: 14 amino acids. Germline V CDR1 and CDR2: MNHEY, SMNVEV (reference sequence). CDR3 sequence (DNA): TGTGCCAGCAGTTTAAGGGGCCGCAATCAGCCCCAGCATTTT. Its protein product is CASSLRGRNQPQHF.

The chain carries TRBV7-9 and TRBJ2-3; 7 bases map to TRBD2. The CDR3 contains 15 residues. J was trimmed by 0 bases and V by 5 bases; bases with no gene match: 5. The V gene's germline CDR1 is SEHNR and CDR2 FQNEAQ (reference sequence). The CDR3 loop is CASSQSGTSTDTQYF. The CDR3 DNA follows: TGTGCCAGCAGCCAGAGCGGGACTAGCACAGATACGCAGTATTTT. The full variable domain, in which reference TRBV7-9 and TRBJ2-3 provide the parts outside the CDR3, is DTGVSQNPRHKITKRGQNVTFRCDPISEHNRLYWYRQTLGQGPEFLTYFQNEAQLEKSRLLSDRFSAERPKGSFSTLEIQRTEQGDSAMYLCASSQSGTSTDTQYFGPGTRLTVL.

The chain is built from TRBV6-5 and TRBJ1-3, with 7 nucleotides matching TRBD1. Trimming removed 6 bases from V and 3 bases from J; junction bases left unmatched: 5. Germline CDR1 reads MNHEY; CDR2 reads SVGAGI. This CDR3 region has 14 residues. The CDR3 protein is CASRRTGGGNTIYF. The DNA for the CDR3 is TGTGCCAGCAGAAGGACAGGTGGTGGAAACACCATATATTTT.

The chain recombines TRBV6-1 with TRBJ2-3, with 8 bases fitting TRBD2. The CDR3 length is 14 residues. The V segment lost 8 bases and the J segment 2 bases; nucleotides outside the gene matches: 6. Per germline, CDR1 MNHNS and CDR2 SASEGT. This CDR3 reads CASRGGQVTDTQYF. The DNA for the CDR3 is TGTGCCAGCCGGGGGGGGCAGGTCACAGATACGCAGTATTTT.

V gene TRBV18 combines with J gene TRBJ2-7; 8 positions agree with TRBD1. The CDR3 loop spans 18 amino acids. J lost 5 bases, V lost 6 bases, and 21 bases had no gene match. CDR1 KGHSH and CDR2 LQKENI come from the germline V gene. CDR3 bases: TGTGCCAGCTCCCCCACCGGGACAGGTCTCTTGGGGGCGGACGAGCAGTACTTC. Its protein is CASSPTGTGLLGADEQYF.

V usage is TRBV7-2 and J usage is TRBJ2-2; D perhaps matches TRBD2 (5 bases). V lost 5 bases and J lost 0, with 16 bases in between. Germline V gives CDR1 SGHTA, CDR2 FQGNSA. CDR3 size: 17 residues. CDR3 sequence reads: CASSLRGGASNTGELFF. The CDR3, as DNA: TGTGCCAGCAGCCTCCGGGGTGGAGCGTCGAACACCGGGGAGCTGTTTTTT.

This clone turned up a few times. The V and J genes are TRBV18 and TRBJ1-1, with 7 bases fitting TRBD1. The V gene's germline CDR1 is KGHSH and CDR2 LQKENI. The CDR3 spans 14 residues. Unmatched junction bases numbered 3, after V lost 5 bases and J lost 0 bases. CDR3 protein: CASSSGQLNTEAFF. In nucleotides, the CDR3 is TGTGCCAGCTCATCGGGACAGTTGAACACTGAAGCTTTCTTT.

This clone has more than one count but fewer than ten. The rearrangement uses TRBV29-1 and TRBJ1-2, with 8 bases identical to TRBD1. The CDR3 has 12 residues. V lost 6 bases, J lost 8 bases, and 8 bases stayed unmatched. Looked up from germline, CDR1 is SQVTM and CDR2 is ANQGSEA. The DNA of the CDR3 is TGCAGCGTCGTGGCAGGGGGCAGGGGCTACACCTTC. It is translated as CSVVAGGRGYTF.

The chain combines TRBV29-1 with TRBJ2-7; tentatively, D is TRBD2 (6 bases). There are 11 residues in the CDR3. V was trimmed by 2 bases and J by 6 bases, leaving 8 bases between them. The germline CDR1 and CDR2 sequences are SQVTM and ANQGSEA. The CDR3 DNA reads TGCAGCGTTGAATCCGGGAGCGAGCAGTACTTC. Translation: CSVESGSEQYF.